The sequence of this T cell receptor (beta chain) was determined in a study of blood T cell repertoires in COVID-19 (TCRdb year 2020). About the study as a whole: Samples from collaborators originated in the United States, Italy and Spain and spanned both the acute and convalescent phases of COVID-19. A de-identified subject ID, COVID-19 status, age in years and sex were almost always included in the sample metadata. Subjects who had been exposed to COVID-19, were actively infected with it, or had recovered from it provided the deeply sampled blood TCRbeta repertoires that made up the dataset. Where available, HLA class I and class II types were taken from metadata supplied by the sample provider and were not determined by assay-based typing. Samples came from the ongoing ImmuneRACE study (first 160 participants) plus 1,254 subjects from 6 global collaborators. The repertoires were made available in a free public database intended to serve as a resource for research on the immune response to SARS-CoV-2. The material from the prospective study consisted of cDNA or gDNA derived from T cells, B-cell-depleted T cells, or PBMCs.

From V the trimming removes 2 bases and from J it removes 2 bases, while the gene matches leave 1 base of the junction unaccounted for. The CDR3 runs 13 amino acids, cysteine and phenylalanine included. Here the CDR3 DNA is all that survives: 39 bases in frame from base 1. From a lookup of the germline V gene, CDR1 and CDR2 are SGHTS and YDEGEE. On the study overall, not on this receptor specifically: How much clinical and demographic metadata was included differed by source and by participant, and the metadata was provided uncurated.

About this clone itself: The antigen this receptor binds is unknown. No quality values exist for individual bases; no much larger clone is one base distant.

Enrolling through a virtual design, the prospective study's participants ranged in age from roughly 18 to 90 years and lived across approximately 25 United States geographic areas. To assign participants to cohorts, the prospective study relied on clinical history that participants themselves reported in a screening survey and a study questionnaire. Each participant in the prospective study had whole blood, serum and a nasopharyngeal or oropharyngeal swab collected by mobile phlebotomists. Participants in the prospective study had the option to provide additional blood draws and questionnaires over an approximately 2-month period. Blood samples from the prospective study were shipped frozen or at room temperature prior to DNA extraction. TCRbeta CDR3 regions were amplified from genomic DNA by means of the immunoSEQ Assay, a bias-controlled multiplex PCR. Per the source publication's procedure: Within the assay, amplification of reference gene primers was used to estimate how many nucleated cells each sample contained. Sequence reads were collapsed and filtered to measure the absolute abundance of every unique TCRbeta CDR3 rearrangement. For each sample, productive Simpson clonality was calculated as the square root of Simpson's diversity index over productive rearrangements. TCRdb's version of the immuneACCESS table is confined to in-frame rearrangements and falls short of the full clone set. An unresolved V gene accounts for under half of the shortfall where checked; the remainder is of unknown origin. The V and J calls and clone size were taken over from that table, and D and trimming were inferred from the DNA. The sample includes approximately 300,000 clones, with around 90% observed a single time. 3.5% to 4.5% of the sample lies in the top ten.

This chain joins TRBV5-8 to TRBJ2-7; TRBD2 agrees with 7 junctional bases. The sequenced sample was PBMCs or T cells enriched from blood (not recorded which). The sequence derives from a woman younger than 30 with acute COVID-19. DNA sequence: TGTGCCAGCAGCTTTACTAGCGCCTACGAGCAGTACTTC. Its translation is CASSFTSAYEQYF. Outside the CDR3, residues come from the reference TRBV5-8 and TRBJ2-7 proteins, so the full variable domain is: EAGVTQSPTHLIKTRGQQATLRCSPISGHTSVYWYQQALGLGLQFLLWYDEGEERNRGNFPPRFSGRQFPNYSSELNVNALELEDSALYLCASSFTSAYEQYFGPGTRLTVT.